The text below deals with one T cell receptor (beta chain). Its antigen is still unknown. This record belongs to a study of vaccination effects on CD4 cells after COVID-19. Produced via immunoSEQ multiplex PCR; TCRdb's table is partial and in-frame only. Among some 77,000 clones listed, approximately 72% were seen once. Within the ViraFEST assay, antigen-specific CD4+ T cells underwent expansion with viral peptide pools prior to sequencing. At the end of 10 days of culture, CD4+ T cells were isolated. Nucleocapsid antibodies were negative in the vaccine recipients, who had never had SARS-CoV-2 infection. Half the medium was swapped for IL-2 medium on days 3 and 7. This TCR was sampled from a human donor who received a COVID-19 vaccine. Source: CD4+ T cells from PBMCs cultured with HCoV-OC43 spike peptides, taken before COVID-19 vaccination. Subset specified: HCoV-OC43 spike overlapping peptide pool stimulation.

The CDR3 DNA follows: TGTGCCAGCAGACTACTTCGTCAGACCGGGGAGCTGTTTTTT. Amino acid sequence: CASRLLRQTGELFF. The chain links TRBV27 to TRBJ2-2; D remains ambiguous. In germline, CDR1 is MNHEY, CDR2 SMNVEV (reference sequence). V lost 6 bases and J lost 5, with 13 bases in between. This CDR3 has 14 residues.